This record covers a single T cell receptor (beta chain). Trimming cost V 4 bases and J 1 base; bases outside gene matches: 5. There are 15 residues in the CDR3. In germline, CDR1 is MNHEY, CDR2 SVGAGI. The protocol was immunoSEQ multiplex PCR, while the TCRdb copy is restricted to in-frame clones and leaves out a portion. This sample carries 57,000 or so clones, approximately 90% of them seen once, and the ten largest clones take 1.3%. These data are taken from a study of T cell changes during pregnancy in multiple sclerosis. The chain links TRBV6-5 to TRBJ2-5; 8 bases match TRBD2. This clonotype was obtained from a female donor with multiple sclerosis, enrolled in a pregnancy study. Source: peripheral blood, taken in the second trimester of pregnancy. CDR3 DNA: TGTGCCAGCAGTTTAGCGGGGTCACTCCAAGAGACCCAGTACTTC. Its protein is CASSLAGSLQETQYF.